Shown below are 15 T cell receptor beta chains from a single sample sequenced in a study of blood T cell repertoires in COVID-19. Clones were sequenced by immunoSEQ multiplex PCR, and TCRdb holds only the in-frame ones, with some missing. The profile shows about 330,000 clones, 80% to 90% of them singletons. The sample consisted of PBMCs or T cells enriched from blood (not recorded which). The receptor source for this set is a man under 40 who had recovered from COVID-19.

V gene TRBV7-3 combines with J gene TRBJ1-1; D uncertain. V was trimmed by 5 bases and J by 9 bases, leaving 13 bases between them. Looked up from germline, CDR1 is SGHTA and CDR2 is FQGTGA. This CDR3 region has 12 residues. CDR3 DNA: TGTGCCAGCAGCCTCCATGCAGATAAAGCTTTCTTT. Translation gives CASSLHADKAFF. Filled out from reference TRBV7-3 and TRBJ1-1, the complete variable domain reads GAGVSQTPSNKVTEKGKYVELRCDPISGHTALYWYRQSLGQGPEFLIYFQGTGAADDSGLPNDRFFAVRPEGSVSTLKIQRTERGDSAVYLCASSLHADKAFFGQGTRLTVV.

The V and J genes are TRBV10-1 and TRBJ1-2; tentative D call: TRBD1 (6 bases). CDR1 is WNHNN and CDR2 is SYGVQD in the germline V gene (reference sequence). With 6 bases removed from V and 2 bases from J, the gap between germline ends came to 7 bases. This CDR3 is 12 amino acids long. The CDR3: CASSQGNYGYTF. The CDR3 bases are TGCGCCAGCAGCCAGGGGAACTATGGCTACACCTTC.

The V gene is TRBV7-9, the J gene TRBJ2-2; 9 bases align to TRBD1. CDR3 length: 17 residues. CDR1 and CDR2 (germline): SEHNR, FQNEAQ (reference sequence). J lost 4 bases, V lost 4 bases, and 10 bases had no gene match. CDR3 bases: TGTGCCAGCAGCTCCCGAAACAGGGGGCGGTTCACCGGGGAGCTGTTTTTT. Translating it yields CASSSRNRGRFTGELFF. Full variable domain (remainder filled in from reference TRBV7-9 and TRBJ2-2): DTGVSQNPRHKITKRGQNVTFRCDPISEHNRLYWYRQTLGQGPEFLTYFQNEAQLEKSRLLSDRFSAERPKGSFSTLEIQRTEQGDSAMYLCASSSRNRGRFTGELFFGEGSRLTVL.

V usage is TRBV2 and J usage is TRBJ2-7, with 8 bases identical to TRBD1. The germline V gene has CDR1 SNHLY and CDR2 FYNNEI. Trimming removed 8 bases from V and 3 bases from J; junction bases left unmatched: 6. There are 13 residues in the CDR3. The CDR3 protein is CASRDRRLYEQYF. The DNA for the CDR3 is TGTGCCAGCCGGGACAGGAGACTCTACGAGCAGTACTTC.

The CDR3 bases are TGCGCCAGCAGCGACATTTTACATCAGCCCCAGCATTTT. Residues: CASSDILHQPQHF. The V and J genes are TRBV4-1 and TRBJ1-5, with D uncertain. In germline, CDR1 is MGHRA, CDR2 YSYEKL. The CDR3 loop spans 13 amino acids. Trimming left V 5 bases short and J 5 bases short, with 10 bases between.

This chain links TRBV15 with TRBJ1-2, with 9 nucleotides matching TRBD1. The trim removed 6 bases at V and 4 bases at J, leaving 3 bases unmatched. Per germline, CDR1 LNHNV and CDR2 YYDKDF (reference sequence). The CDR3 length is 13 residues. CDR3 loop: CATSTGGSYGYTF. The DNA of the CDR3 is TGTGCCACCAGTACAGGGGGCAGCTATGGCTACACCTTC.

Details on this clone: Within the sample, other DNA sequences also encode this same CDR3. This chain joins TRBV3-1 (or the pseudogene TRBV3-2) and TRBJ1-2; 8 positions agree with TRBD1. The CDR3 runs 15 residues. J was trimmed by 2 bases and V by 4 bases; bases with no gene match: 6. Per germline, CDR1 LGHDT and CDR2 YNNKEL (reference sequence). The CDR3 region has the DNA TGTGCCAGCAGCCTCGGACAGGGACCAAACTATGGCTACACCTTC. It yields the protein CASSLGQGPNYGYTF.

The chain links TRBV20-1 to TRBJ2-5; TRBD2 aligns across 7 bases. CDR3 length: 13 amino acids. V lost 3 bases and J lost 3; bases outside the gene matches: 4. The germline V gene encodes CDR1 DFQATT and CDR2 SNEGSKA (reference sequence). CDR3 bases: TGCAGTGCTAGTGGCGCGGGGGAAGAGACCCAGTACTTC. Protein product: CSASGAGEETQYF.

The V call is TRBV19, the J call TRBJ1-1; 7 positions match TRBD1. Germline trimming cut 7 bases from V and 4 bases from J; bases unmatched to any gene: 6. The CDR3 runs to 13 residues. From germline, CDR1 is LNHDA and CDR2 SQIVND (reference sequence). Here the CDR3 reads CASTHRGATEAFF. The DNA of the CDR3 is TGTGCCAGTACTCACAGGGGAGCCACTGAAGCTTTCTTT.

The V call is TRBV11-2, the J call TRBJ1-2; a possible D gene is TRBD1 (6 bases). Per the germline V gene, CDR1 is SGHAT and CDR2 is FQNNGV. CDR3 length: 19 amino acids. With 3 bases removed from V and 0 bases from J, the gap between germline ends came to 23 bases. The CDR3 loop is CASSLRPPGPRGPNYGYTF. The CDR3 bases are TGTGCCAGCAGCTTGCGACCGCCGGGACCCAGGGGCCCTAACTATGGCTACACCTTC.

This chain uses TRBV5-1 with TRBJ1-2; 10 bases are shared with TRBD1. There are 16 residues in the CDR3. CDR1 and CDR2 (germline): SGHRS, YFSETQ. V was clipped by 4 bases and J by 1 base; unmatched bases: 7. The CDR3 region is CASSTGTGVFNYGYTF. In DNA, the CDR3 is TGCGCCAGCAGCACGGGGACAGGGGTATTTAACTATGGCTACACCTTC. Full variable domain (rest looked up from reference TRBV5-1 and TRBJ1-2): KAGVTQTPRYLIKTRGQQVTLSCSPISGHRSVSWYQQTPGQGLQFLFEYFSETQRNKGNFPGRFSGRQFSNSRSEMNVSTLELGDSALYLCASSTGTGVFNYGYTFGSGTRLTVV.

The rearrangement joins TRBV30 to TRBJ1-6; weak D call: TRBD1 (5 bases). The V gene lost 2 bases and the J gene lost 3 bases, with 17 bases spanning the gap. The CDR3 is 17 amino acids. CDR1 is GTSNPN, CDR2 SVGIG, per germline (reference sequence). This chain's CDR3 is CAWSQGLPGFYNSPLHF. The CDR3 nucleotides read TGTGCCTGGAGTCAGGGACTCCCAGGGTTCTATAATTCACCCCTCCACTTT.

The rearrangement links TRBV5-1 to TRBJ2-1; D perhaps matches TRBD1 (5 bases). CDR3 length: 15 amino acids. V was trimmed by 3 bases and J by 2 bases, leaving 12 bases between them. Germline CDR1 is SGHRS and CDR2 is YFSETQ. The CDR3 DNA is TGCGCCAGCAGCTCGGGCAGGGTGGCCTACAATGAGCAGTTCTTC. This encodes CASSSGRVAYNEQFF.

Comment on this clone: Additional DNA sequences in this sample encode the identical CDR3. V and J are TRBV5-5 and TRBJ1-6, with 9 bases fitting TRBD1. Trimming cost V 0 bases and J 8 bases; bases outside gene matches: 3. Per the germline V gene, CDR1 is SGHKS and CDR2 is YYEKEE (reference sequence). This CDR3 has 15 amino acids. The CDR3 nucleotides read TGTGCCAGCAGCTTGGAGGGACAGGGTTATTCACCCCTCCACTTT. Its translation is CASSLEGQGYSPLHF.

The CDR3 here is CASSTGAGGSQHF. The DNA of the CDR3 is TGTGCCAGTAGTACCGGAGCTGGGGGGTCCCAGCATTTT. This sequence joins TRBV19 and TRBJ1-5, with D possibly TRBD1 on 5 matching bases. V was cut by 4 bases and J by 11 bases, with 15 bases left in between. There are 13 residues in the CDR3. CDR1 and CDR2 (germline): LNHDA, SQIVND (reference sequence).